The 26 T cell receptor beta chains below come from one sample, sequenced in a study of TIL therapy for anti-PD-1-resistant metastatic lung cancer. Noted time point: pre-treatment sample, taken before nivolumab and TIL therapy. Pleural nodules or supraclavicular lymph nodes made up most of the excised metastases sampled. Sequencing used immunoSEQ v3. Sequencing was performed with immunoSEQ multiplex PCR; in TCRdb, only in-frame clones are kept and a portion is missing. The sample holds over 10,000 clones, 66% seen once. The sequenced sample was tumor tissue, obtained at baseline. Receptors originate from a woman aged 30-79 years with non-small cell lung cancer.

The chain carries TRBV7-6 and TRBJ2-7; TRBD2 is a possible D gene (5 bases). This CDR3 comprises 14 residues. V lost 1 base to trimming and J lost 2 bases, with 9 bases between them. From germline, CDR1 is SGHVS and CDR2 FNYEAQ. The CDR3 region has the DNA TGTGCCAGCAGCTTAGGAAGCGGCCCCTACGAGCAGTACTTC. The encoded protein is CASSLGSGPYEQYF.

This clone was seen only once. The chain is built from TRBV9 and TRBJ2-2; 7 bases agree with TRBD2. Trimming took 7 bases from V and 4 from J; bases not matched to a gene: 4. The CDR3 has 13 amino acids. Germline CDR1 reads SGDLS; CDR2 reads YYNGEE. CDR3 coding DNA: TGTGCCAGCGTTGCGGGAGTCACCGGGGAGCTGTTTTTT. Its translation is CASVAGVTGELFF.

V is TRBV27 and J is TRBJ2-7; D unresolved. From germline, CDR1 is MNHEY and CDR2 SMNVEV (reference sequence). The CDR3 extends over 15 amino acids. V was pared by 2 bases and J by 1 base, with 12 bases between. The CDR3 reads CASSLAAAYSYEQYF. In nucleotides, the CDR3 is TGTGCCAGCAGTTTAGCGGCGGCTTATTCCTACGAGCAGTACTTC.

The chain couples TRBV6-5 to TRBJ1-1; 7 positions agree with TRBD1. CDR3 length: 14 residues. Trimming at V came to 6 bases and at J to 0 bases, leaving 4 bases not matched to a gene. Per the germline V gene, CDR1 is MNHEY and CDR2 is SVGAGI. CDR3 sequence reads: CASREGQMNTEAFF. The CDR3, as DNA: TGTGCCAGCAGGGAGGGACAGATGAACACTGAAGCTTTCTTT.

The rearrangement links TRBV4-2 to TRBJ2-1; D unresolved. V gave up 2 bases and J gave up 7 bases, with 6 bases separating them. The CDR3 totals 12 residues. Per the germline V gene, CDR1 is LGHNA and CDR2 is YNFKEQ. CDR3 loop: CASSQPQNEQFF. The DNA for the CDR3 is TGTGCCAGCAGCCAACCTCAAAATGAGCAGTTCTTC.

The J gene is TRBJ1-5, the V gene TRBV9, with D perhaps TRBD1 (5 bases). V gave up 6 bases and J gave up 6 bases, with 7 bases separating them. Looked up from germline, CDR1 is SGDLS and CDR2 is YYNGEE. CDR3 length: 11 residues. The CDR3 DNA reads as TGTGCCAGCATTGGGGGTCAGCCCCAGCATTTT. Encoded protein: CASIGGQPQHF. The full variable domain, with the rest looked up from reference TRBV9 and TRBJ1-5, is DSGVTQTPKHLITATGQRVTLRCSPRSGDLSVYWYQQSLDQGLQFLIQYYNGEERAKGNILERFSAQQFPDLHSELNLSSLELGDSALYFCASIGGQPQHFGDGTRLSIL.

J is TRBJ1-2 and V is TRBV7-2, with D perhaps matching TRBD1 (6 bases). The CDR3 runs 16 residues. Trimming removed 1 base at V and 5 bases at J, with 17 bases between. Looked up from germline, CDR1 is SGHTA and CDR2 is FQGNSA. CDR3 protein: CASSLDIVGTRYGYTF. The CDR3 nucleotides read TGTGCCAGCAGCTTAGATATAGTAGGGACACGTTATGGCTACACCTTC.

The chain joins TRBV6-1 to TRBJ1-5; no clear D gene. The germline V and J ends were trimmed by 7 bases and 0 bases, with 13 bases remaining between them. CDR1 and CDR2 (germline): MNHNS, SASEGT. The CDR3 has 15 residues. This CDR3 is CASTQRGYSNQPQHF. The CDR3 bases are TGTGCCAGCACGCAGCGGGGTTATAGCAATCAGCCCCAGCATTTT.

The genes are TRBV4-3 and TRBJ1-1, with a tentative D call TRBD1 (6 bases). Germline V gene lookup returns CDR1 LGHNA and CDR2 YSLEER. This CDR3 is 16 amino acids long. V was cut by 3 bases and J by 11 bases, with 25 bases left in between. Here the CDR3 DNA reads TGCGCCAGCAGCCACTACCGCCTGACAGGTCTCGTTGGGGCTTTCTTT. The encoded protein is CASSHYRLTGLVGAFF.

This clone is classed as medium-sized. The V call is TRBV19, the J call TRBJ2-6; D remains unclear. There are 16 residues in the CDR3. The V end was cut by 7 bases, the J end by 0 bases, with 13 bases between. The germline CDR1 and CDR2 sequences are LNHDA and SQIVND (reference sequence). The DNA of the CDR3 is TGTGCCAGTACTCTCGCCCAGACCTCTGGGGCCAACGTCCTGACTTTC. Its protein product is CASTLAQTSGANVLTF.

This clone was counted a few times. This chain links TRBV5-6 with TRBJ2-1, with 12 positions matching TRBD2. Germline-derived CDR1 and CDR2 are SGHDT and YYEEEE. The length of the CDR3 is 18 residues. Trimming took 1 base from V and 3 from J; bases not matched to a gene: 8. The CDR3 spells CASSLPSGRVFSYNEQFF. CDR3 coding DNA: TGTGCCAGCAGCTTGCCTAGCGGGAGGGTATTTAGCTACAATGAGCAGTTCTTC. The full variable domain, with the rest looked up from reference TRBV5-6 and TRBJ2-1, is DAGVTQSPTHLIKTRGQQVTLRCSPKSGHDTVSWYQQALGQGPQFIFQYYEEEERQRGNFPDRFSGHQFPNYSSELNVNALLLGDSALYLCASSLPSGRVFSYNEQFFGPGTRLTVL.

This clone appeared a single time. J is TRBJ2-6 and V is TRBV7-2; D possibly corresponds to TRBD2 (6 bases). This CDR3 region has 17 residues. Germline V CDR1 and CDR2: SGHTA, FQGNSA. Trimming pared 6 bases from V and 0 bases from J, leaving 15 bases between. The CDR3 nucleotides are TGTGCCAGCAGGCCAGCGGGCTTGGGCTCTGGGGCCAACGTCCTGACTTTC. Its protein product is CASRPAGLGSGANVLTF. Full variable domain (missing parts from reference TRBV7-2 and TRBJ2-6): GAGVSQSPSNKVTEKGKDVELRCDPISGHTALYWYRQSLGQGLEFLIYFQGNSAPDKSGLPSDRFSAERTGGSVSTLTIQRTQQEDSAVYLCASRPAGLGSGANVLTFGAGSRLTVL.

This chain connects TRBV6-1 to TRBJ2-3, with 13 nucleotides matching TRBD2. V lost 0 bases, J lost 2 bases, and 5 bases stayed unmatched. CDR1 and CDR2 from the germline V gene are MNHNS and SASEGT. The CDR3 covers 18 residues. CDR3 sequence: CASSEARTSGGNTDTQYF. The CDR3 DNA reads TGTGCCAGCAGTGAAGCGAGGACTAGCGGGGGAAACACAGATACGCAGTATTTT.

This clone has a handful of counts. The chain is built from TRBV5-1 and TRBJ2-3; D tentatively fits TRBD1 or TRBD2 (5 bases each). The germline CDR1 and CDR2 sequences are SGHRS and YFSETQ. The CDR3 consists of 16 residues. The V gene lost 4 bases and the J gene lost 4 bases, with 19 bases spanning the gap. The DNA for the CDR3 is TGCGCCAGCAGCAAGACCGGGACCCCGGAGGCAGATACGCAGTATTTT. Translation gives CASSKTGTPEADTQYF. The full variable domain, with the rest looked up from reference TRBV5-1 and TRBJ2-3, is KAGVTQTPRYLIKTRGQQVTLSCSPISGHRSVSWYQQTPGQGLQFLFEYFSETQRNKGNFPGRFSGRQFSNSRSEMNVSTLELGDSALYLCASSKTGTPEADTQYFGPGTRLTVL.

The V call is TRBV2, the J call TRBJ2-7, with 7 bases lining up with TRBD2. This CDR3 contains 15 residues. V was pared by 6 bases and J by 3 bases, with 11 bases of the junction left unmatched. Per the germline V gene, CDR1 is SNHLY and CDR2 is FYNNEI. CDR3 amino acids: CASRGGSSRNYEQYF. The CDR3 coding sequence is TGTGCCAGCAGGGGGGGGAGCAGCCGGAACTACGAGCAGTACTTC.

The chain links TRBV5-1 to TRBJ1-6, with 7 bases identical to TRBD1. The CDR3 has 16 residues. J lost 5 bases, V lost 2 bases, and 7 bases had no gene match. The germline V gene has CDR1 SGHRS and CDR2 YFSETQ. The CDR3 DNA is TGCGCCAGCAGCTTTATCCGACAGGGAAATAATTCACCCCTCCACTTT. Amino acids: CASSFIRQGNNSPLHF.

The CDR3: CASSVETGSKTEAFF. In nucleotides, the CDR3 is TGTGCCAGCAGCGTAGAGACAGGGAGTAAGACTGAAGCTTTCTTT. The chain links TRBV9 to TRBJ1-1; TRBD1 aligns across 7 bases. CDR1 is SGDLS, CDR2 YYNGEE, per germline. The CDR3 is made up of 15 amino acids. After removal of 0 bases from V and 5 bases from J, the junction contained 7 bases not matched to a gene.

Concerning this clone: The same CDR3 can be traced to other DNA sequences in this sample. The chain links TRBV5-1 to TRBJ1-3, with TRBD1 as a possible D gene (6 bases). The V gene lost 0 bases and the J gene lost 0 bases, with 7 bases spanning the gap. The CDR3 is 15 amino acids. CDR1 is SGHRS and CDR2 is YFSETQ in the germline V gene. The CDR3 is CASSLEGGSGNTIYF. The CDR3 nucleotides read TGCGCCAGCAGCTTGGAAGGGGGCTCTGGAAACACCATATATTTT.

The chain has TRBV7-6 and TRBJ1-2; 10 bases are a match to TRBD1. After removal of 6 bases from V and 8 bases from J, the junction contained 12 bases not matched to a gene. Looked up from germline, CDR1 is SGHVS and CDR2 is FNYEAQ. The CDR3 totals 15 residues. This CDR3 reads CASRGGTGAFGGYTF. The CDR3 DNA follows: TGTGCCAGCAGGGGGGGGACAGGGGCTTTTGGAGGCTACACCTTC.

J is TRBJ1-2 and V is TRBV6-6, with TRBD1 identical over 9 bases. With 7 bases clipped from V and 2 bases from J, the junction kept 2 bases outside the gene matches. CDR3 size: 13 residues. Germline assignment: CDR1 MNHNY and CDR2 SVGAGI (reference sequence). This chain's CDR3 is CASKDRGNYGYTF. The DNA of the CDR3 is TGTGCCAGCAAGGACAGGGGAAACTATGGCTACACCTTC.

The rearrangement links TRBV19 to TRBJ1-1, with 8 bases that match TRBD1. The CDR3 sequence is 15 residues long. Per the germline V gene, CDR1 is LNHDA and CDR2 is SQIVND (reference sequence). Trimming at V came to 1 base and at J to 1 base, leaving 2 bases not matched to a gene. Written as DNA, the CDR3 is TGTGCCAGTAGTATAGGGACAGGGCCGAACACTGAAGCTTTCTTT. It translates to CASSIGTGPNTEAFF.

This sequence joins TRBV4-1 and TRBJ2-1; D is unresolved. Germline lookup yields CDR1 MGHRA and CDR2 YSYEKL. V lost 1 base to trimming and J lost 3 bases, with 10 bases between them. The CDR3 consists of 15 residues. This chain's CDR3 is CASSQAVQRYNEQFF. CDR3 bases: TGCGCCAGCAGCCAAGCTGTCCAGCGCTACAATGAGCAGTTCTTC.

The chain combines TRBV11-2 with TRBJ1-1; D may be TRBD1 (6 bases). The germline CDR1 and CDR2 sequences are SGHAT and FQNNGV. This CDR3 is 12 amino acids long. V was cut by 5 bases and J by 11 bases, with 15 bases left in between. The CDR3 is CASSLGTKKAFF. The DNA of the CDR3 is TGTGCCAGCAGCCTCGGGACAAAGAAGGCTTTCTTT.

This clone was counted only a few times. The V call is TRBV5-1, the J call TRBJ2-3; no clear D gene. This CDR3 has 14 residues. The germline V gene encodes CDR1 SGHRS and CDR2 YFSETQ. V shed 9 bases and J shed 3 bases, with 17 bases lying between them. This chain's CDR3 is CATSPFARTDTQYF. Here the CDR3 DNA reads TGCGCCACCTCCCCGTTTGCCCGAACAGATACGCAGTATTTT.

The genes are TRBV6-5 and TRBJ1-2; tentative D call: TRBD1 (5 bases). Between the trimmed V and J ends, which lost 2 bases and 7 bases, there was a span of 14 bases. Germline-derived CDR1 and CDR2 are MNHEY and SVGAGI. The CDR3 is made up of 14 amino acids. In DNA, the CDR3 is TGTGCCAGCAGTTACCACGGTAGTGGGGGTGGCTACACCTTC. Protein product: CASSYHGSGGGYTF.

The chain is built from TRBV6-6 and TRBJ2-7; no clear D gene. The germline V and J ends were trimmed by 0 bases and 3 bases, with 12 bases remaining between them. Germline lookup yields CDR1 MNHNY and CDR2 SVGAGI (reference sequence). The CDR3 covers 15 residues. The CDR3 loop reads CASSYSPDGLYEQYF. CDR3 DNA: TGTGCCAGCAGTTACTCCCCGGACGGGCTCTACGAGCAGTACTTC.